These T cell receptor beta chains were read from a single sample in a study of cytomegalovirus exposure and HLA in healthy donors. Sequenced by immunoSEQ multiplex PCR; TCRdb stores in-frame clones only, minus some. The sample has around 400,000 clones, around 86% seen once; the top ten hold roughly 0.8%. The sample comprised PBMCs. These receptors were collected from a woman aged 18-29 years in good health and CMV-seronegative. Each CDR3 is given with its conserved first and last residue. The order of the fields is J gene, D gene, V gene, clone size, CDR3 DNA, CDR3 protein. D genes are given only for firm matches. Only part of the rows carry a size: once, few, many, or a class if the clone is expanded.

J gene: TRBJ1-1
D gene: -
V gene: TRBV5-4
clone size: -
CDR3 DNA: TGTGCCAGCAGCTTGGCCACGGGGGGAATCACTGAAGCTTTCTTT
CDR3 protein: CASSLATGGITEAFF

J gene: TRBJ1-3
D gene: -
V gene: TRBV6-6
clone size: -
CDR3 DNA: TGTGCCAGCAGTTACCTGGGCCCCGTAAGCACCATATATTTT
CDR3 protein: CASSYLGPVSTIYF

J gene: TRBJ2-5
D gene: TRBD2
V gene: TRBV14
clone size: -
CDR3 DNA: TGTGCCAGCAGACGTAGCGGGAGGCCCCAAGAGACCCAGTACTTC
CDR3 protein: CASRRSGRPQETQYF

J gene: TRBJ1-2
D gene: TRBD1
V gene: TRBV27
clone size: -
CDR3 DNA: TGTGCCAGCAGGTCTATGTTGTGGGACAGGGTAGGGGGCTACACCTTC
CDR3 protein: CASRSMLWDRVGGYTF

J gene: TRBJ1-1
D gene: -
V gene: TRBV25-1
clone size: -
CDR3 DNA: TGTGCCAGCAGTGAATATGGGCTTCGGGCTTTCTTT
CDR3 protein: CASSEYGLRAFF

J gene: TRBJ1-2
D gene: TRBD1
V gene: TRBV2
clone size: -
CDR3 DNA: TGTGCCAGCCAAAGAGAGGACAGGGGGTTAGTAGGCTACACCTTC
CDR3 protein: CASQREDRGLVGYTF

J gene: TRBJ2-7
D gene: TRBD1
V gene: TRBV19
clone size: -
CDR3 DNA: TGTGCCAGTAGTATAGCCGGGACAGGGACATACGAGCAGTACTTC
CDR3 protein: CASSIAGTGTYEQYF

J gene: TRBJ2-2
D gene: -
V gene: TRBV2
clone size: -
CDR3 DNA: TGTGCCAGCATTAAGGAGGGACCCGGGGAGCTGTTTTTT
CDR3 protein: CASIKEGPGELFF

J gene: TRBJ1-4
D gene: -
V gene: TRBV4-1
clone size: once
CDR3 DNA: TGCGCCAGCAGCCCAGAGCCAGGAATCAATGAAAAACTGTTTTTT
CDR3 protein: CASSPEPGINEKLFF

J gene: TRBJ2-6
D gene: -
V gene: TRBV28
clone size: -
CDR3 DNA: TGTGCCAGCAGTTTCATAGGGGCTGGGGCCAACGTCCTGACTTTC
CDR3 protein: CASSFIGAGANVLTF

J gene: TRBJ2-7
D gene: TRBD1
V gene: TRBV4-1
clone size: once
CDR3 DNA: TGCGCCAGCAGCCCCCGACAGGGGGAATTCCTCGAGCAGTACTTC
CDR3 protein: CASSPRQGEFLEQYF

J gene: TRBJ2-7
D gene: TRBD2
V gene: TRBV13
clone size: -
CDR3 DNA: TGTGCCAGCAGCGGGCCCCGCAGCGGGGCAACCTACGAGCAGTACTTC
CDR3 protein: CASSGPRSGATYEQYF

J gene: TRBJ2-2
D gene: -
V gene: TRBV9
clone size: -
CDR3 DNA: TGTGCCAGCAGCCCCACGAGGGCCGGGGAGCTGTTTTTT
CDR3 protein: CASSPTRAGELFF

J gene: TRBJ2-2
D gene: -
V gene: TRBV5-1
clone size: -
CDR3 DNA: TGCGCCAGCAGCTTGGGTCGGAGCACCGGGGAGCTGTTTTTT
CDR3 protein: CASSLGRSTGELFF

J gene: TRBJ1-2
D gene: -
V gene: TRBV4-1
clone size: -
CDR3 DNA: TGCGCCAGCAGCCCCGGAGTCTCGAGCCTTTATGGCTACACCTTC
CDR3 protein: CASSPGVSSLYGYTF

J gene: TRBJ1-2
D gene: -
V gene: TRBV23-1
clone size: few
CDR3 DNA: TGCGCCAGCGGCTGCGGGGGCTGGGGCTACACCTTC
CDR3 protein: CASGCGGWGYTF

J gene: TRBJ1-1
D gene: -
V gene: TRBV5-1
clone size: -
CDR3 DNA: TGCGCCAGCAGCTTTAAACCCGAGGGTGAAGCTTTCTTT
CDR3 protein: CASSFKPEGEAFF

J gene: TRBJ2-7
D gene: TRBD1
V gene: TRBV29-1
clone size: -
CDR3 DNA: TGCAGCGTTGAGGGGACAGGGGGGTACGAGCAGTACTTC
CDR3 protein: CSVEGTGGYEQYF

J gene: TRBJ2-1
D gene: -
V gene: TRBV7-2
clone size: -
CDR3 DNA: TGTGCCAGCAGACGGGTTAGCTTGGACAATGAGCAGTTCTTC
CDR3 protein: CASRRVSLDNEQFF

J gene: TRBJ2-7
D gene: -
V gene: TRBV5-5
clone size: -
CDR3 DNA: TGTGCCAGCAGAGGAGGCTCTCCCTACGAGCAGTACTTC
CDR3 protein: CASRGGSPYEQYF

J gene: TRBJ2-7
D gene: TRBD1
V gene: TRBV7-6
clone size: -
CDR3 DNA: TGTGCCAGCACCCCGGGACAGGGCACCTACGAGCAGTACTTC
CDR3 protein: CASTPGQGTYEQYF

J gene: TRBJ1-4
D gene: -
V gene: TRBV27
clone size: -
CDR3 DNA: TGTGCCAGCAGTTTATACAGGGATGAAAAACTGTTTTTT
CDR3 protein: CASSLYRDEKLFF

J gene: TRBJ1-1
D gene: TRBD1
V gene: TRBV7-8
clone size: once
CDR3 DNA: TGTGCCAGCAGCCGCAAGACAGGGCTGTACACTGAAGCTTTCTTT
CDR3 protein: CASSRKTGLYTEAFF

J gene: TRBJ2-7
D gene: TRBD2
V gene: TRBV28
clone size: -
CDR3 DNA: TGTGCCAGCAGTTTGGGACTAGCGATAAACTACGAGCAGTACTTC
CDR3 protein: CASSLGLAINYEQYF

J gene: TRBJ2-7
D gene: TRBD2
V gene: TRBV10-1
clone size: -
CDR3 DNA: TGCGCCAGCAGTGAGAAGCGGGGACCCTACGAGCAGTACTTC
CDR3 protein: CASSEKRGPYEQYF

J gene: TRBJ2-1
D gene: -
V gene: TRBV5-6
clone size: -
CDR3 DNA: TGTGCCAGCAGCTTGGCTGGACTGACAATTTCCTACAATGAGCAGTTCTTC
CDR3 protein: CASSLAGLTISYNEQFF

J gene: TRBJ1-1
D gene: TRBD1
V gene: TRBV15
clone size: -
CDR3 DNA: TGTGCCACCAGCACCTGGACAGGGTTTGGTGTCACTGAAGCTTTCTTT
CDR3 protein: CATSTWTGFGVTEAFF

J gene: TRBJ2-7
D gene: -
V gene: TRBV18
clone size: once
CDR3 DNA: TGTGCCAGCTCACTTAGACTAGTAAGGTCCTACGAGCAGTACTTC
CDR3 protein: CASSLRLVRSYEQYF

J gene: TRBJ2-1
D gene: -
V gene: TRBV28
clone size: -
CDR3 DNA: TGTGCCAGCATCTGGGGGGGCCGAGGTAATGAGCAGTTCTTC
CDR3 protein: CASIWGGRGNEQFF

J gene: TRBJ2-1
D gene: -
V gene: TRBV9
clone size: -
CDR3 DNA: TGTGCCAGCAGCGACAACAATGAGCAGTTCTTC
CDR3 protein: CASSDNNEQFF

J gene: TRBJ1-1
D gene: -
V gene: TRBV18
clone size: once
CDR3 DNA: TGTGCCAGCTCACCGAGAAACGGACAGTTGAACAGTGGTGAAGCTTTCTTT
CDR3 protein: CASSPRNGQLNSGEAFF

J gene: TRBJ2-7
D gene: TRBD1
V gene: TRBV30
clone size: -
CDR3 DNA: TGTGCCTGGAGCTCCGGGACAGGGGCCTACGAGCAGTACTTC
CDR3 protein: CAWSSGTGAYEQYF

J gene: TRBJ1-1
D gene: -
V gene: TRBV6-1
clone size: -
CDR3 DNA: TGTGCCAGCAGTGAAAGGGCGCCGGGGTGGACTGAAGCTTTCTTT
CDR3 protein: CASSERAPGWTEAFF

J gene: TRBJ1-2
D gene: TRBD1
V gene: TRBV28
clone size: -
CDR3 DNA: TGTGCCAGCAGTCCCTTGCGACAGGGGGCCTATGGCTACACCTTC
CDR3 protein: CASSPLRQGAYGYTF

J gene: TRBJ2-6
D gene: TRBD1
V gene: TRBV27
clone size: once
CDR3 DNA: TGTGCCAGCAGTCGATCCGGGACAGGGAGTGGGGCCAACGTCCTGACTTTC
CDR3 protein: CASSRSGTGSGANVLTF

J gene: TRBJ2-7
D gene: TRBD2
V gene: TRBV27
clone size: -
CDR3 DNA: TGTGCCAGCAGGACTAGCGGGAGTTACGAGCAGTACTTC
CDR3 protein: CASRTSGSYEQYF

J gene: TRBJ2-7
D gene: TRBD1
V gene: TRBV6-5
clone size: -
CDR3 DNA: TGTGCCAGCACTAAGGGACAGGGGATGTACGAGCAGTACTTC
CDR3 protein: CASTKGQGMYEQYF

J gene: TRBJ2-7
D gene: -
V gene: TRBV5-6
clone size: -
CDR3 DNA: TGTGCCAGCAGCTCCACCTACGAGCAGTACTTC
CDR3 protein: CASSSTYEQYF

J gene: TRBJ2-1
D gene: TRBD2
V gene: TRBV27
clone size: -
CDR3 DNA: TGTGCCAGCAGGGCCTATCTAGCGGGAGGGCCGGAGGATGAGCAGTTCTTC
CDR3 protein: CASRAYLAGGPEDEQFF

J gene: TRBJ2-7
D gene: TRBD2
V gene: TRBV10-2
clone size: -
CDR3 DNA: TGCGCCAGCACTCGGGACCTCCGGGGGGAATACGAGCAGTACTTC
CDR3 protein: CASTRDLRGEYEQYF

J gene: TRBJ2-5
D gene: TRBD1
V gene: TRBV5-1
clone size: -
CDR3 DNA: TGCGCCAGCAGCGCGACAGGGGAGACCCAGTACTTC
CDR3 protein: CASSATGETQYF

J gene: TRBJ1-1
D gene: TRBD1
V gene: TRBV28
clone size: -
CDR3 DNA: TGTGCCAGCAGTTCCGGGACAGGGTGGTTTGAAGCTTTCTTT
CDR3 protein: CASSSGTGWFEAFF

J gene: TRBJ2-7
D gene: TRBD1
V gene: TRBV19
clone size: few
CDR3 DNA: TGTGCCAGTAGTATACCGGGACAGGGTACCTACGAGCAGTACTTC
CDR3 protein: CASSIPGQGTYEQYF

J gene: TRBJ2-7
D gene: TRBD1
V gene: TRBV19
clone size: -
CDR3 DNA: TGTGCCAGTAGCAAGACAGGGTTCTACGAGCAGTACTTC
CDR3 protein: CASSKTGFYEQYF

J gene: TRBJ2-1
D gene: -
V gene: TRBV18
clone size: -
CDR3 DNA: TGTGCCAGCTCTCTGTTTTCGTACAATGAGCAGTTCTTC
CDR3 protein: CASSLFSYNEQFF

J gene: TRBJ2-1
D gene: TRBD2
V gene: TRBV9
clone size: -
CDR3 DNA: TGTGCCAGCAGCGAAGGCGGGAGCTCCTACAATGAGCAGTTCTTC
CDR3 protein: CASSEGGSSYNEQFF

J gene: TRBJ2-1
D gene: TRBD2
V gene: TRBV6-4
clone size: few
CDR3 DNA: TGTGCCAGCAGTGACGCTAGCGGGGGGGCCTCCAATGAGCAGTTCTTC
CDR3 protein: CASSDASGGASNEQFF

J gene: TRBJ1-1
D gene: TRBD1
V gene: TRBV9
clone size: -
CDR3 DNA: TGTGCCAGCAGCGAGTCAGGGGGGATCGCGTACACTGAAGCTTTCTTT
CDR3 protein: CASSESGGIAYTEAFF

J gene: TRBJ1-1
D gene: -
V gene: TRBV28
clone size: -
CDR3 DNA: TGTGCCAGCACCCCTCTTAGTCGGGGTTTTAGCACTGAAGCTTTCTTT
CDR3 protein: CASTPLSRGFSTEAFF

J gene: TRBJ1-2
D gene: -
V gene: TRBV5-6
clone size: -
CDR3 DNA: TGTGCCAGCAGCTTCAGGGGAGACTATGGCTACACCTTC
CDR3 protein: CASSFRGDYGYTF

J gene: TRBJ2-2
D gene: TRBD2
V gene: TRBV6-4
clone size: -
CDR3 DNA: TGTGCCAGCAAGCTTAGCGGGATGAACACCGGGGAGCTGTTTTTT
CDR3 protein: CASKLSGMNTGELFF

J gene: TRBJ2-7
D gene: -
V gene: TRBV18
clone size: -
CDR3 DNA: TGTGCCAGCTCACCACCGGGCAGCTACGAGCAGTACTTC
CDR3 protein: CASSPPGSYEQYF

J gene: TRBJ1-5
D gene: -
V gene: TRBV19
clone size: -
CDR3 DNA: TGTGCCAGTAGTATGGTCGGGGTTCAGCCCCAGCATTTT
CDR3 protein: CASSMVGVQPQHF

J gene: TRBJ2-1
D gene: TRBD2
V gene: TRBV4-2
clone size: -
CDR3 DNA: TGTGCCAGCAGCCAACAACGGGGGGGCATGGATGAGCAGTTCTTC
CDR3 protein: CASSQQRGGMDEQFF

J gene: TRBJ2-3
D gene: TRBD1
V gene: TRBV9
clone size: -
CDR3 DNA: TGTGCCAGCAGCCCAAGGGACAGCTGGGATACGCAGTATTTT
CDR3 protein: CASSPRDSWDTQYF

J gene: TRBJ1-6
D gene: TRBD1
V gene: TRBV6-1
clone size: -
CDR3 DNA: TGTGCCAGCAGTGAAGCCAGAAGGGGGCTGGATTCACCCCTCCACTTT
CDR3 protein: CASSEARRGLDSPLHF

J gene: TRBJ2-7
D gene: -
V gene: TRBV9
clone size: few
CDR3 DNA: TGTGCCAGCAGCGGTGGAGGCAACGAGCAGTACTTC
CDR3 protein: CASSGGGNEQYF

J gene: TRBJ1-1
D gene: -
V gene: TRBV2
clone size: once
CDR3 DNA: TGTGCCAGCAGGGGAGCTGCAGGCAGAGAAGCTTTCTTT
CDR3 protein: CASRGAAGREAFF

J gene: TRBJ1-5
D gene: -
V gene: TRBV27
clone size: -
CDR3 DNA: TGTGCCAGCAGTTTATCCGGGGGAGGGAATCAGCCCCAGCATTTT
CDR3 protein: CASSLSGGGNQPQHF

J gene: TRBJ2-7
D gene: TRBD2
V gene: TRBV30
clone size: few
CDR3 DNA: TGTGCCTGGAGTGTGAGCGGGAGCTACGAGCAGTACTTC
CDR3 protein: CAWSVSGSYEQYF